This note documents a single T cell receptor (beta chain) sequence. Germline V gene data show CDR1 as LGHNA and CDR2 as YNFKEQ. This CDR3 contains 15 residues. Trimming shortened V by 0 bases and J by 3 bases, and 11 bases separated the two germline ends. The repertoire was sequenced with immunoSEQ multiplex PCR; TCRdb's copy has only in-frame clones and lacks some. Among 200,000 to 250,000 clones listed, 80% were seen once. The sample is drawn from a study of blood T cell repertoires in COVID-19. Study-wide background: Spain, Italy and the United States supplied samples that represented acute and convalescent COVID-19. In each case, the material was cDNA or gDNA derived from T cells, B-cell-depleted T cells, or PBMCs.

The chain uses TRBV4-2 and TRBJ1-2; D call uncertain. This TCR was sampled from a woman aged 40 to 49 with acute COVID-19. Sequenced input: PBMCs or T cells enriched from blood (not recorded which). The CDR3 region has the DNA TGTGCCAGCAGCCAAGAAGTAGCGGCGGACTATGGCTACACCTTC. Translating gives CASSQEVAADYGYTF.